A single T cell receptor (beta chain) is shown here with its context. CDR3 length: 17 amino acids. V shed 5 bases, J shed 0 bases, and the junction held 10 bases outside the gene matches. Germline values: CDR1 SGHNT, CDR2 YENEEA. The sample is drawn from a study of blood T cell repertoires in COVID-19. Study-wide background: Samples representing acute and convalescent COVID-19 were sourced from the United States, Italy and Spain.

The authors' processing: Amplifying reference gene primers gave estimates of nucleated cell counts. Sequencing was performed with immunoSEQ multiplex PCR; in TCRdb, only in-frame clones are kept and a portion is missing. V, J and clone size were drawn from that table, and D and trimming were deduced from the DNA. Of some 150,000 clones listed, approximately 87% were seen once; the top ten hold about 37%. The chain carries TRBV11-3 and TRBJ2-3; 8 nucleotides agree with TRBD1. Sequences were obtained from peripheral blood. This TCR derives from a man between 50 and 59 years old who had recovered from COVID-19. The CDR3 region has the DNA TGTGCCAGCAGCGGATCACAGGGGGACCCGAGCACAGATACGCAGTATTTT. Protein: CASSGSQGDPSTDTQYF.